This is a list of T cell receptor beta chains from one sample in a study of blood T cell repertoires in COVID-19. Data came from immunoSEQ multiplex PCR; TCRdb stores just in-frame clones and leaves some out. The sample yields under 25,000 clones, 80% to 90% seen once. Sequenced material: peripheral blood. These receptors originate from a human donor in a cohort sampled during active COVID-19. The CDR3 runs from the conserved cysteine through the conserved F or W. D genes are given only for firm matches. The listing skips clone size in some rows; elsewhere it reads once, few, many or a size class.

j_gene: TRBJ1-1; v_gene: TRBV11-2; d_gene: -; abundance: -; CDR3nt: TGTGCCAGCAGCTTATACCATGGGCAGGGGCGCACTGAAGCTTTCTTT; CDR3aa: CASSLYHGQGRTEAFF
j_gene: TRBJ2-1; v_gene: TRBV6-5; d_gene: -; abundance: -; CDR3nt: TGTGCCAGCAGTTACACCTATCTGAATGAGCAGTTCTTC; CDR3aa: CASSYTYLNEQFF
j_gene: TRBJ1-1; v_gene: TRBV5-4; d_gene: -; abundance: -; CDR3nt: TGTGCCAGCAGCTCCCAAGGGGTGGGAAACACTGAAGCTTTCTTT; CDR3aa: CASSSQGVGNTEAFF
j_gene: TRBJ2-7; v_gene: TRBV10-1; d_gene: -; abundance: -; CDR3nt: TGCGCCAGCAGTGACGCCAGTACCTACGAGCAGTACTTC; CDR3aa: CASSDASTYEQYF
j_gene: TRBJ2-7; v_gene: TRBV9; d_gene: TRBD2; abundance: -; CDR3nt: TGTGCCAGCAGCGCCGATCCAGCGGGATTATCTAGGGACGAGCAGTACTTC; CDR3aa: CASSADPAGLSRDEQYF
j_gene: TRBJ1-2; v_gene: TRBV5-4; d_gene: -; abundance: -; CDR3nt: TGTGCCAGCAGCTTCTTCAACTCCGAGTCTAACTATGGCTACACCTTC; CDR3aa: CASSFFNSESNYGYTF
j_gene: TRBJ1-3; v_gene: TRBV28; d_gene: -; abundance: -; CDR3nt: TGTGCCAGCAGTTCCAGGTCCTCTGGAAACACCATATATTTT; CDR3aa: CASSSRSSGNTIYF
j_gene: TRBJ1-5; v_gene: TRBV7-2; d_gene: TRBD1; abundance: -; CDR3nt: TGTGCCAGCAGCTCACAGGGGAGAAGCAATCAGCCCCAGCATTTT; CDR3aa: CASSSQGRSNQPQHF
j_gene: TRBJ1-3; v_gene: TRBV5-4; d_gene: TRBD1; abundance: -; CDR3nt: TGTGCCAGCAGCTCCTGGGACAGGAACTCTGGAAACACCATATATTTT; CDR3aa: CASSSWDRNSGNTIYF
j_gene: TRBJ1-1; v_gene: TRBV6-5; d_gene: TRBD1; abundance: -; CDR3nt: TGTGCCAGCAGGGACAGGGGGAGATTGAACACTGAAGCTTTCTTT; CDR3aa: CASRDRGRLNTEAFF
j_gene: TRBJ1-1; v_gene: TRBV19; d_gene: -; abundance: -; CDR3nt: TGTGCCAGTCAGGTCAGGGTGAACACTGAAGCTTTCTTT; CDR3aa: CASQVRVNTEAFF
j_gene: TRBJ2-7; v_gene: TRBV5-6; d_gene: -; abundance: -; CDR3nt: TGTGCCAGCAGCTTGGCTAGACCCGATGGCGAGCAGTACTTC; CDR3aa: CASSLARPDGEQYF
j_gene: TRBJ2-1; v_gene: TRBV6-5; d_gene: -; abundance: -; CDR3nt: TGTGCCAGCAGTACCTGGGGGGAAATAGAGCAGTTCTTC; CDR3aa: CASSTWGEIEQFF
j_gene: TRBJ2-7; v_gene: TRBV5-1; d_gene: TRBD1; abundance: -; CDR3nt: TGCGCCAGTAACCCCACGGGACAGGGCTACGAGCAGTACTTC; CDR3aa: CASNPTGQGYEQYF
j_gene: TRBJ1-5; v_gene: TRBV7-2; d_gene: -; abundance: -; CDR3nt: TGTGCCAGCAGCTTAGGTCGGCAGGGTTCCAATCAGCCCCAGCATTTT; CDR3aa: CASSLGRQGSNQPQHF
j_gene: TRBJ1-2; v_gene: TRBV5-1; d_gene: -; abundance: once; CDR3nt: TGCGCCAGCAGCTCGGGGGGCTCCTCGGCAGCTAACTATGGCTACACCTTC; CDR3aa: CASSSGGSSAANYGYTF
j_gene: TRBJ2-2; v_gene: TRBV7-3; d_gene: TRBD2; abundance: -; CDR3nt: TGTGCCAGCAGCTCGGGTAGCGGGGGCGGGGAGCTGTTTTTT; CDR3aa: CASSSGSGGGELFF
j_gene: TRBJ1-3; v_gene: TRBV4-2; d_gene: TRBD1; abundance: -; CDR3nt: TGTGCCAGCAGCAGGGAGACAGGGGGGCTCGGGACTGGAAACACCATATATTTT; CDR3aa: CASSRETGGLGTGNTIYF
j_gene: TRBJ2-7; v_gene: TRBV20-1; d_gene: -; abundance: -; CDR3nt: TGCAGTGCTAGTCGCAGTATCTACGAGCAGTACTTC; CDR3aa: CSASRSIYEQYF
j_gene: TRBJ2-1; v_gene: TRBV27; d_gene: -; abundance: -; CDR3nt: TGTGCCAGCAGCCGCCGAAGGGAGGCCTACAATGAGCAGTTCTTC; CDR3aa: CASSRRREAYNEQFF
j_gene: TRBJ2-4; v_gene: TRBV5-1; d_gene: TRBD2; abundance: -; CDR3nt: TGCGCCAGCAGCTTTAGTAGCGGGAGGACCAAAAACATTCAGTACTTC; CDR3aa: CASSFSSGRTKNIQYF
j_gene: TRBJ1-2; v_gene: TRBV27; d_gene: TRBD1; abundance: -; CDR3nt: TGTGCCAGCAGTTTAAAGGGGGCGGGCGGCTACACCTTC; CDR3aa: CASSLKGAGGYTF
j_gene: TRBJ2-7; v_gene: TRBV6-5; d_gene: -; abundance: once; CDR3nt: TGTGCCAGCAGGAACCGGGACACTTCCTACGAGCAGTACTTC; CDR3aa: CASRNRDTSYEQYF
j_gene: TRBJ2-1; v_gene: TRBV23-1; d_gene: -; abundance: -; CDR3nt: TGCGCCAAGATAGCGGAGAAGAGGAATGAGCAGTTCTTC; CDR3aa: CAKIAEKRNEQFF
j_gene: TRBJ1-1; v_gene: TRBV19; d_gene: -; abundance: -; CDR3nt: TGTGCCAGTAGCCCGTGGGGGGGGTTCACTGAAGCTTTCTTT; CDR3aa: CASSPWGGFTEAFF
j_gene: TRBJ2-3; v_gene: TRBV28; d_gene: -; abundance: -; CDR3nt: TGTGCCAGCAGTTTATGGGGCGGGAGCACAGATACGCAGTATTTT; CDR3aa: CASSLWGGSTDTQYF
j_gene: TRBJ1-2; v_gene: TRBV19; d_gene: TRBD1; abundance: few; CDR3nt: TGTGCCAGTAGTATTCGGGGACAGGGGAATGGCTACACCTTC; CDR3aa: CASSIRGQGNGYTF
j_gene: TRBJ2-1; v_gene: TRBV24-1; d_gene: TRBD2; abundance: -; CDR3nt: TGTGCCACCAGTGATTGGACTAGCGGGAGCCATAATGAGCAGTTCTTC; CDR3aa: CATSDWTSGSHNEQFF
j_gene: TRBJ2-1; v_gene: TRBV11-2; d_gene: TRBD2; abundance: -; CDR3nt: TGTGCCAGCAGCTTAATGGGACTAGCGAAGTACAATGAGCAGTTCTTC; CDR3aa: CASSLMGLAKYNEQFF
j_gene: TRBJ2-7; v_gene: TRBV28; d_gene: TRBD2; abundance: -; CDR3nt: TGTGCCAGCAGTGGTGCGTGGGGGGGCGAGCAGTACTTC; CDR3aa: CASSGAWGGEQYF
j_gene: TRBJ2-7; v_gene: TRBV5-4; d_gene: TRBD2; abundance: -; CDR3nt: TGTGCCAGCAGCGAAACTAGCGGGAGCTCCTACGAGCAGTACTTC; CDR3aa: CASSETSGSSYEQYF
j_gene: TRBJ2-5; v_gene: TRBV10-3; d_gene: -; abundance: -; CDR3nt: TGTGCCATCAGCCGACAGGCCTCGGAGACCCAGTACTTC; CDR3aa: CAISRQASETQYF
j_gene: TRBJ2-7; v_gene: TRBV5-1; d_gene: -; abundance: -; CDR3nt: TGCGCCAGCAGCTTGAGGGCAGCGGAGGGTGGCTACGAGCAGTACTTC; CDR3aa: CASSLRAAEGGYEQYF
j_gene: TRBJ1-1; v_gene: TRBV28; d_gene: -; abundance: -; CDR3nt: TGTGCCAGCAGTTTAAAACAGGGTAAAGCTTTCTTT; CDR3aa: CASSLKQGKAFF
j_gene: TRBJ2-5; v_gene: TRBV2; d_gene: TRBD2; abundance: -; CDR3nt: TGTGCCAGCAGTGAGGGGACTAGCGGGAGATGGGAGACCCAGTACTTC; CDR3aa: CASSEGTSGRWETQYF
j_gene: TRBJ2-1; v_gene: TRBV7-2; d_gene: -; abundance: -; CDR3nt: TGTGCCAGCAGCTTAGGGCACTCCTACAATGAGCAGTTCTTC; CDR3aa: CASSLGHSYNEQFF
j_gene: TRBJ2-1; v_gene: TRBV19; d_gene: TRBD1; abundance: -; CDR3nt: TGTGCCAGTCCCTGGGGACAGGTCTACAATGAGCAGTTCTTC; CDR3aa: CASPWGQVYNEQFF
j_gene: TRBJ2-7; v_gene: TRBV25-1; d_gene: TRBD1; abundance: -; CDR3nt: TGTGCCAGCAGTTATACTTGGGACAGGGGTGGCGAGCAGTACTTC; CDR3aa: CASSYTWDRGGEQYF
j_gene: TRBJ2-5; v_gene: TRBV19; d_gene: -; abundance: -; CDR3nt: TGTGCCAGTAGTATAACGGACACCCCCCAGGGGACCCAGTACTTC; CDR3aa: CASSITDTPQGTQYF
j_gene: TRBJ2-3; v_gene: TRBV7-3; d_gene: TRBD2; abundance: once; CDR3nt: TGTGCCAGCAGCTTAGCGGGAGGGGAAGATACGCAGTATTTT; CDR3aa: CASSLAGGEDTQYF
j_gene: TRBJ2-1; v_gene: TRBV5-5; d_gene: TRBD1; abundance: -; CDR3nt: TGTGCCAGCAGCTTGGTGGACAGGGACTACAATGAGCAGTTCTTC; CDR3aa: CASSLVDRDYNEQFF
j_gene: TRBJ2-3; v_gene: TRBV5-1; d_gene: -; abundance: few; CDR3nt: TGCGCCAGCAGCTGGCGGGGACCCACAGATACGCAGTATTTT; CDR3aa: CASSWRGPTDTQYF
j_gene: TRBJ2-5; v_gene: TRBV7-9; d_gene: TRBD1; abundance: -; CDR3nt: TGTGCCAGCAGCTTTCGGACAGGGGGAGAGACCCAGTACTTC; CDR3aa: CASSFRTGGETQYF
j_gene: TRBJ2-2; v_gene: TRBV25-1; d_gene: -; abundance: -; CDR3nt: TGTGCCAGCAGTGTTCGGGGAACTAACACCGGGGAGCTGTTTTTT; CDR3aa: CASSVRGTNTGELFF
j_gene: TRBJ2-1; v_gene: TRBV9; d_gene: TRBD2; abundance: -; CDR3nt: TGTGCCAGCAGCGCGAGACTAGCGGGTGCATTGGAGCAGTTCTTC; CDR3aa: CASSARLAGALEQFF
j_gene: TRBJ2-5; v_gene: TRBV12-3/TRBV12-4; d_gene: -; abundance: -; CDR3nt: TGTGCCAGCGGGGGGAAGACCCAGTACTTC; CDR3aa: CASGGKTQYF